This T cell receptor beta chain was identified in a study of radiotherapy plus CTLA-4 blockade in lung cancer (dated by TCRdb to 2017 to 2018). Broadly, across the study: Among the enrolled patients, under 20% had an objective response, and about 29% reached disease control.

Focal radiation therapy combined with CTLA-4 blockade (ipilimumab) was tested in patients with chemo-refractory metastatic non-small-cell lung cancer. On this clone: This clone's antigen is unknown. Base qualities were left out, and no much larger clone turns up one base away.

Spanning cysteine to phenylalanine, the CDR3 consists of 13 amino acids. Solely the CDR3 DNA is kept, with 39 bases framed from the first base. CDR1 is given as KGHSH and CDR2 as LQKENI, both from the germline V gene. Deletion took 3 bases off V and 10 bases off J, with a span of 15 bases between the germline ends. Libraries came from the immunoSEQ multiplex PCR assay. What TCRdb holds here is the immuneACCESS table cut down to in-frame rearrangements. Part of the clones is not present; checked against another copy, under half of the missing clones reflect an unresolved V gene, and the others are unexplained. For this sample the table gives some 110,000 clones, of which 90% were detected only once. Together, the top ten hold approximately 7% of the sample. Beyond this particular receptor, the publication reports: The strongest predictors of response, as reported, were early dynamic changes in blood T cell clones along with a rise in serum interferon-beta after radiation. TCR clones derived from tumors expanded in peripheral blood after treatment with radiotherapy and ipilimumab.

The rearranged segments are TRBV18 and TRBJ1-2; TRBD1 is a possible D gene, resting on 5 matching bases. The source was peripheral blood, collected from a patient treated with radiotherapy plus ipilimumab. This receptor was obtained from a human donor with non-small cell lung cancer that progressed on radiotherapy plus ipilimumab. The nucleotides read TGTGCCAGCTCACCGCGGGACGGGACTGTCTACACCTTC. The translation is CASSPRDGTVYTF.